The present TCR beta chain was sequenced within a study of identical twins. General observations from the study: Twin pairs' shared out-of-frame alpha sequences were enriched in low generation probability. Beta clonotypes that were abundant in cord blood contained fewer insertions, a pattern absent from memory repertoires. A partial confounding effect on zero-insertion analyses could come from invariant MAIT and iNKT cells.

Template switching supplied a universal primer site; unique molecular identifiers were carried on the cDNA. TCRdb fed the 5' RACE reads into MiXCR, producing one record per CDR3 protein. The sample shows 350,000 to 400,000 distinct CDR3 sequences, approximately 8.8% of them seen only once. CDR3 length: 12 residues. The V and J ends lost 4 bases and 4 bases, in that order; junction bases with no gene match: 1. Germline CDR1 and CDR2: SGHRS and YFSETQ. This clonotype was recorded many times. Its target is unknown. The rearrangement joins TRBV5-1 to TRBJ1-1, with 7 bases matching TRBD1. Sample: naive T cells sorted from blood. The sequence was collected from a woman aged 50 to 60 in good health. The CDR3 spells CASSPGGTEAFF. CDR3 in DNA: TGCGCCAGCAGCCCAGGGGGCACTGAAGCTTTCTTT.